Shown below are 30 T cell receptor beta chains from a single sample sequenced in a study of PD-L1 blockade in urothelial cancer. The sample's time point: peripheral blood 6 weeks after treatment start. Method: immunoSEQ multiplex PCR; TCRdb's copy keeps in-frame clones and lacks some. The sample lists around 100,000 clones; around 93% were seen once. The sequencing here drew on PBMCs, taken around atezolizumab (anti-PD-L1) treatment. The receptors were sampled from a man in his 60s with urothelial cancer.

This clone was observed once. J is TRBJ2-5 and V is TRBV6-1; 9 bases line up with TRBD2. The CDR3 loop spans 15 amino acids. The V gene end was trimmed by 3 bases and the J gene end by 2 bases; junction bases not matched to a gene: 4. Per germline, CDR1 MNHNS and CDR2 SASEGT. CDR3 DNA: TGTGCCAGCAGTGACTCTAGCGGGGTACAAGAGACCCAGTACTTC. Protein sequence: CASSDSSGVQETQYF.

The chain recombines TRBV5-1 with TRBJ2-2; 9 positions match TRBD2. The CDR3 contains 16 residues. V dropped 4 bases and J dropped 1; count of bases not matched to a gene: 5. Germline assignment: CDR1 SGHRS and CDR2 YFSETQ. The DNA of the CDR3 is TGCGCCAGCAGCCCATTAGCGGGGGAGAACACCGGGGAGCTGTTTTTT. This translates into CASSPLAGENTGELFF.

The CDR3 loop reads CASSLGGDGYTF. Written as DNA, the CDR3 is TGCGCCAGCAGCTTGGGGGGGGATGGCTACACCTTC. The chain uses TRBV5-1 and TRBJ1-2; a weak D match, TRBD1 (5 bases). Germline V gene sequence: CDR1 SGHRS, CDR2 YFSETQ. The V end lost 0 bases, the J end lost 6 bases, and 6 bases lay between the germline ends. This CDR3 has 12 amino acids. Using reference TRBV5-1 and TRBJ1-2 for the parts outside the CDR3, the full variable domain is KAGVTQTPRYLIKTRGQQVTLSCSPISGHRSVSWYQQTPGQGLQFLFEYFSETQRNKGNFPGRFSGRQFSNSRSEMNVSTLELGDSALYLCASSLGGDGYTFGSGTRLTVV.

This clone appeared once. The chain recombines TRBV6-1 with TRBJ2-7, with D tentatively TRBD1 (6 bases). Trimming pared 1 base from V and 2 bases from J, leaving 21 bases between. This CDR3 comprises 18 residues. Germline V gene lookup returns CDR1 MNHNS and CDR2 SASEGT. The CDR3 nucleotides read TGTGCCAGCAGTGAAGTGGGGCCCTTCCCCAGGGGCGCCTACGAGCAGTACTTC. Translated, it gives CASSEVGPFPRGAYEQYF.

The chain couples TRBV10-1 to TRBJ2-5, with 9 bases identical to TRBD1. The CDR3 covers 15 residues. V gave up 3 bases and J gave up 5 bases; unmatched junction bases: 7. Per germline, CDR1 WNHNN and CDR2 SYGVQD (reference sequence). The CDR3, as DNA: TGCGCCAGCAGTGACCCAGATGGACAGGGGGAGACCCAGTACTTC. The encoded protein is CASSDPDGQGETQYF.

In this sample, this clone turned up once. The chain couples TRBV6-1 to TRBJ1-4; 8 bases align to TRBD1. V lost 1 base and J lost 5; bases outside the gene matches: 0. Germline V lookup: CDR1 MNHNS, CDR2 SASEGT. The CDR3 sequence is 14 residues long. For the CDR3, the DNA is TGTGCCAGCAGTGAAGGGACAGGGAATGAAAAACTGTTTTTT. It is translated as CASSEGTGNEKLFF.

The chain joins TRBV5-4 to TRBJ2-6; 8 bases map to TRBD1. The CDR3 contains 16 residues. In germline, CDR1 is SGHNT, CDR2 YYREEE (reference sequence). The trim removed 6 bases at V and 3 bases at J, leaving 8 bases unmatched. CDR3 sequence reads: CASTLLQGVGANVLTF. CDR3 nucleotides: TGTGCCAGCACCTTATTACAGGGGGTTGGGGCCAACGTCCTGACTTTC. The full variable domain, with the rest looked up from reference TRBV5-4 and TRBJ2-6, is ETGVTQSPTHLIKTRGQQVTLRCSSQSGHNTVSWYQQALGQGPQFIFQYYREEENGRGNFPPRFSGLQFPNYSSELNVNALELDDSALYLCASTLLQGVGANVLTFGAGSRLTVL.

The chain has TRBV4-1 and TRBJ2-3, with 10 bases that match TRBD2. Germline lookup yields CDR1 MGHRA and CDR2 YSYEKL. Trimming took 3 bases from V and 2 from J; bases not matched to a gene: 8. The CDR3 extends over 17 amino acids. The CDR3 DNA follows: TGCGCCAGCAGCCAGTCTTCTAGCGGGAGATTCACAGATACGCAGTATTTT. Translated: CASSQSSSGRFTDTQYF.

V gene TRBV29-1 combines with J gene TRBJ1-2; maybe TRBD1 (6 bases). The germline V gene encodes CDR1 SQVTM and CDR2 ANQGSEA. With 3 bases removed from V and 4 bases from J, the gap between germline ends came to 15 bases. The CDR3 covers 14 residues. DNA of the CDR3: TGCAGCGTTGATAGGGGGGGGCAGGTCTATGGCTACACCTTC. This codes for CSVDRGGQVYGYTF.

The rearrangement joins TRBV4-1 to TRBJ2-6, with D unresolved. The V and J ends lost 4 bases and 4 bases respectively, with 17 bases between them. The germline gives CDR1 MGHRA, CDR2 YSYEKL. CDR3 length: 17 amino acids. CDR3 nucleotide sequence: TGCGCCAGCAGCCGTTCCCCGAAGGCGGCCGGGGCCAACGTCCTGACTTTC. Residues: CASSRSPKAAGANVLTF.

The chain carries TRBV10-3 and TRBJ1-5; D is unresolved. The CDR3 spans 14 residues. Germline CDR1 is ENHRY and CDR2 is SYGVKD. The germline V and J ends were trimmed by 0 bases and 4 bases, with 7 bases remaining between them. The CDR3 here is CAISESAINQPQHF. The CDR3, as DNA: TGTGCCATCAGTGAGTCGGCCATAAATCAGCCCCAGCATTTT.

This rearrangement joins TRBV9 to TRBJ2-5; 8 bases are a match to TRBD2. The CDR3 is 16 residues long. The trim removed 1 base at V and 4 bases at J, leaving 9 bases unmatched. Germline V gene data show CDR1 as SGDLS and CDR2 as YYNGEE. The CDR3 is CASSVFPGRGGETQYF. In DNA form, the CDR3 reads TGTGCCAGCAGCGTATTTCCTGGACGGGGGGGAGAGACCCAGTACTTC. The full variable domain, in which reference TRBV9 and TRBJ2-5 provide the parts outside the CDR3, is DSGVTQTPKHLITATGQRVTLRCSPRSGDLSVYWYQQSLDQGLQFLIQYYNGEERAKGNILERFSAQQFPDLHSELNLSSLELGDSALYFCASSVFPGRGGETQYFGPGTRLLVL.

The chain uses TRBV5-1 and TRBJ2-5; 10 bases agree with TRBD2. Trimming removed 6 bases from V and 5 bases from J; junction bases left unmatched: 1. This CDR3 has 12 amino acids. From germline, CDR1 is SGHRS and CDR2 YFSETQ. The chain's CDR3 is CASTSGSETQYF. The CDR3 coding sequence is TGCGCCAGCACTAGCGGGAGCGAGACCCAGTACTTC. The full variable domain, in which reference TRBV5-1 and TRBJ2-5 provide the parts outside the CDR3, is KAGVTQTPRYLIKTRGQQVTLSCSPISGHRSVSWYQQTPGQGLQFLFEYFSETQRNKGNFPGRFSGRQFSNSRSEMNVSTLELGDSALYLCASTSGSETQYFGPGTRLLVL.

The chain links TRBV4-3 to TRBJ2-1; no reliable D call. Germline assignment: CDR1 LGHNA and CDR2 YSLEER. The CDR3 spans 15 residues. V dropped 4 bases and J dropped 0 bases, with 10 bases sitting between them. CDR3 in amino acids: CASSLAPGSYNEQFF. The CDR3 region has the DNA TGCGCCAGCAGCCTAGCTCCGGGCTCCTACAATGAGCAGTTCTTC.

The chain combines TRBV28 with TRBJ2-4, with TRBD1 identical over 7 bases. This CDR3 is built from 17 residues. Unmatched junction bases numbered 8, after V lost 3 bases and J lost 0 bases. Germline V gives CDR1 MDHEN, CDR2 SYDVKM. The CDR3 region is CASSFYRGVLAKNIQYF. The CDR3 DNA sequence: TGTGCCAGCAGTTTTTACAGGGGCGTCCTAGCCAAAAACATTCAGTACTTC.

This clone came up once. Written as DNA, the CDR3 is TGTGCCAGCAGCCCAGGACTAGCGGGCCTTCAAGAGACCCAGTACTTC. It encodes CASSPGLAGLQETQYF. The chain recombines TRBV4-2 with TRBJ2-5; TRBD2 matches at 11 bases. The CDR3 runs 16 residues. V shed 4 bases, J shed 2 bases, and the junction held 6 bases outside the gene matches. Germline CDR1 is LGHNA and CDR2 is YNFKEQ.

This clone was found once. The chain has TRBV7-2 and TRBJ2-1, with 9 bases lining up with TRBD2. The CDR3 spans 15 residues. Germline values: CDR1 SGHTA, CDR2 FQGNSA. The V segment lost 5 bases and the J segment 12 bases; nucleotides outside the gene matches: 14. CDR3 nucleotide sequence: TGTGCCAGCAGCCTCCTGGCGGGAGGGCCTCAAGCGCAGTTCTTC. It translates to CASSLLAGGPQAQFF.

The chain recombines TRBV5-1 with TRBJ2-3; tentatively, D is TRBD1 (6 bases). This CDR3 is built from 17 residues. The V and J ends lost 1 base and 2 bases respectively, with 17 bases between them. CDR1 is SGHRS and CDR2 is YFSETQ in the germline V gene. CDR3 loop: CASSLLAAGTNTDTQYF. The CDR3 DNA follows: TGCGCCAGCAGCTTGTTGGCAGCTGGGACAAACACAGATACGCAGTATTTT. Complete variable domain (other parts from reference TRBV5-1 and TRBJ2-3): KAGVTQTPRYLIKTRGQQVTLSCSPISGHRSVSWYQQTPGQGLQFLFEYFSETQRNKGNFPGRFSGRQFSNSRSEMNVSTLELGDSALYLCASSLLAAGTNTDTQYFGPGTRLTVL.

The V call is TRBV29-1, the J call TRBJ2-7; D may be TRBD2 (5 bases). The CDR3 consists of 13 residues. Germline V gives CDR1 SQVTM, CDR2 ANQGSEA. V was trimmed by 7 bases and J by 6 bases, leaving 19 bases between them. The DNA for the CDR3 is TGCAGCGCTGGAGGAGCAGAGCCTAGCGAGCAGTACTTC. Protein: CSAGGAEPSEQYF.

The J gene is TRBJ2-7, the V gene TRBV11-2; 7 positions agree with TRBD2. The CDR3 extends over 14 amino acids. CDR1 is SGHAT and CDR2 is FQNNGV in the germline V gene. The V gene end was trimmed by 3 bases and the J gene end by 9 bases; junction bases not matched to a gene: 11. The chain's CDR3 is CASSLGLQAFAQYF. The CDR3, as DNA: TGTGCCAGCAGCTTGGGACTACAAGCCTTCGCGCAGTACTTC.

The genes are TRBV19 and TRBJ1-1, with 10 bases identical to TRBD1. With V trimmed by 1 base and J by 2 bases, 4 bases remained unmatched. This CDR3 is 16 amino acids long. Germline loops: CDR1 LNHDA, CDR2 SQIVND (reference sequence). CDR3 region: CASSIGPTGGNTEAFF. Here the CDR3 DNA reads TGTGCCAGTAGTATAGGTCCGACAGGGGGCAACACTGAAGCTTTCTTT.

V is TRBV6-5 and J is TRBJ2-3; 7 nucleotides align to TRBD2. V gave up 2 bases and J gave up 0 bases; unmatched junction bases: 5. This CDR3 comprises 16 residues. Germline assignment: CDR1 MNHEY and CDR2 SVGAGI. The CDR3 sequence: CASSYRSGTSTDTQYF. The CDR3 coding sequence is TGTGCCAGCAGTTACCGGAGCGGGACTAGCACAGATACGCAGTATTTT.

The chain joins TRBV11-2 to TRBJ2-3, with 14 bases aligning to TRBD2. J gave up 6 bases and V 3 bases, and 5 bases lay outside the gene matches. The CDR3 contains 16 residues. Per the germline V gene, CDR1 is SGHAT and CDR2 is FQNNGV. The CDR3 reads CASSFRLAGGRDTQYF. The CDR3 DNA follows: TGTGCCAGCAGCTTCCGACTAGCGGGGGGGCGTGATACGCAGTATTTT.

V and J are TRBV19 and TRBJ2-2, with D tentatively TRBD1 (6 bases). The CDR3 covers 17 residues. The V and J ends lost 4 bases and 4 bases respectively, with 19 bases between them. Germline assignment: CDR1 LNHDA and CDR2 SQIVND (reference sequence). For the CDR3, the DNA is TGTGCCAGTAGTAAAGGATCTGGGGGCAGGGGCACCGGGGAGCTGTTTTTT. The encoded protein is CASSKGSGGRGTGELFF.

The V call is TRBV19, the J call TRBJ1-2; 10 bases agree with TRBD1. V dropped 8 bases and J dropped 2; count of bases not matched to a gene: 5. This CDR3 region has 14 residues. Per the germline V gene, CDR1 is LNHDA and CDR2 is SQIVND (reference sequence). CDR3 loop: CASEGDRGNYGYTF. The CDR3 DNA sequence: TGTGCCAGTGAGGGGGACAGGGGAAACTATGGCTACACCTTC.

This rearrangement joins TRBV2 to TRBJ2-7; 11 nucleotides line up with TRBD2. The CDR3 is made up of 16 amino acids. Germline assignment: CDR1 SNHLY and CDR2 FYNNEI. Unmatched junction bases numbered 11, after V lost 6 bases and J lost 4 bases. CDR3 in DNA: TGTGCCAGCAGACCCAACATAGCGGGAGGGGGGTACGAGCAGTACTTC. Its translation: CASRPNIAGGGYEQYF.

The genes are TRBV5-1 and TRBJ2-5; 7 nucleotides line up with TRBD1. The V and J ends lost 3 bases and 1 base, in that order; junction bases with no gene match: 3. Per the germline V gene, CDR1 is SGHRS and CDR2 is YFSETQ. The CDR3 has 14 residues. The DNA of the CDR3 is TGCGCCAGCAGCTCAGGGACAGTCCAAGAGACCCAGTACTTC. Translated, it gives CASSSGTVQETQYF. Looking up the rest from reference TRBV5-1 and TRBJ2-5 gives the full variable domain: KAGVTQTPRYLIKTRGQQVTLSCSPISGHRSVSWYQQTPGQGLQFLFEYFSETQRNKGNFPGRFSGRQFSNSRSEMNVSTLELGDSALYLCASSSGTVQETQYFGPGTRLLVL.

The chain employs TRBV9 and TRBJ1-2; D may be TRBD1 (6 bases). Germline V gene data show CDR1 as SGDLS and CDR2 as YYNGEE. Trimming cost V 0 bases and J 4 bases, with 7 bases left between them. The CDR3 length is 13 residues. This CDR3 reads CASSVGDIYGYTF. In DNA form, the CDR3 reads TGTGCCAGCAGCGTAGGGGACATCTATGGCTACACCTTC.

The gene calls are TRBV4-3 and TRBJ2-5, with D perhaps TRBD1 (6 bases). The V gene lost 0 bases and the J gene lost 2 bases, with 10 bases spanning the gap. From germline, CDR1 is LGHNA and CDR2 YSLEER. The CDR3 has 15 residues. CDR3 bases: TGCGCCAGCAGCCAAGAGGTACAGGGTCAAGAGACCCAGTACTTC. Its translation: CASSQEVQGQETQYF.

The rearrangement links TRBV15 to TRBJ2-1, with TRBD2 matching 7 bases. The CDR3 is 14 amino acids. J was trimmed by 0 bases and V by 5 bases; bases with no gene match: 1. In germline, CDR1 is LNHNV, CDR2 YYDKDF (reference sequence). The CDR3 DNA sequence: TGTGCCACCAGCGGGAGGGACTCCTACAATGAGCAGTTCTTC. This sequence encodes CATSGRDSYNEQFF.